This record covers a single T cell receptor beta chain. This specimen includes other DNA sequences encoding the same CDR3. These data originate in a study of cytomegalovirus exposure and HLA in healthy donors. The PCR had 60 Vbeta and 13 Jbeta primers. Sequencing used immunoSEQ multiplex PCR; TCRdb keeps in-frame clones, though not all of them. The sample has about 89,000 clones, about a tenth seen once. V lost 3 bases and J lost 4; bases outside the gene matches: 11. The CDR3 loop spans 19 amino acids. Germline V gene data show CDR1 as SEHNR and CDR2 as FQNEAQ (reference sequence). Sequencing was carried out using PBMCs. This TCR came from a middle-aged man in good health and CMV-seropositive. The gene calls are TRBV7-9 and TRBJ2-6; TRBD1 agrees at 11 bases. CDR3 sequence reads: CASSFPGQGAHLGANVLTF. As DNA, the CDR3 is TGTGCCAGCAGCTTCCCCGGACAGGGGGCGCATCTGGGGGCCAACGTCCTGACTTTC.